The 22 T cell receptor beta chains reported below all come from one sample, sequenced in a study of T cell responses to AZD1222 COVID-19 vaccine (TCRdb year 2021). In light of the paper, this sample's time point label describes: baseline before first vaccination. The treatment or condition label, read with the paper, signifies: meningococcal conjugate vaccine given as trial control. Preparation of the library involved the immunoSEQ multiplex PCR assay. TCRdb took this table from immuneACCESS and kept in-frame rearrangements with V and J called. Such tables lack part of the clones; where checked against another copy, unresolved V genes explain under half of the gap, and the rest is unexplained. In all, the sample holds some 130,000 clones, and just over 85% of those were seen once. Approximately 19% of the sample is held by the ten biggest clonotypes. The specimen comprised peripheral blood, sampled on day 0 of MenACWY control vaccination. The source is an adult in good health.

This chain joins TRBV12-3 or TRBV12-4 and TRBJ2-7, with D possibly being TRBD2 (6 bases). This CDR3 comprises 13 residues. The V end lost 5 bases, the J end lost 2 bases, and 10 bases lay between the germline ends. CDR3 region: CASSGTGAYEQYF. Written as DNA, the CDR3 is TGTGCCAGCAGTGGGACGGGGGCCTACGAGCAGTACTTC.

This chain uses TRBV30 with TRBJ1-6, with 7 bases fitting TRBD1. This CDR3 has 14 amino acids. Unmatched junction bases numbered 4, after V lost 2 bases and J lost 6 bases. Germline CDR1 reads GTSNPN; CDR2 reads SVGIG (reference sequence). CDR3 sequence reads: CAWSRTGVNSPLHF. DNA of the CDR3: TGTGCCTGGAGTAGGACAGGAGTTAATTCACCCCTCCACTTT.

The V gene is TRBV18, the J gene TRBJ2-2; D possibly corresponds to TRBD1 (5 bases). Germline loops: CDR1 KGHSH, CDR2 LQKENI. This CDR3 comprises 19 residues. V was cut by 1 base and J by 0 bases, with 18 bases left in between. The CDR3 loop is CASSPRGTGLLPNTGELFF. The CDR3 nucleotides read TGTGCCAGCTCACCACGCGGAACAGGCTTACTTCCGAACACCGGGGAGCTGTTTTTT.

The gene calls are TRBV6-5 and TRBJ2-4; the match to TRBD1 covers 9 bases. After removal of 5 bases from V and 8 bases from J, the junction contained 4 bases not matched to a gene. Germline CDR1 and CDR2: MNHEY and SVGAGI. The CDR3 has 13 residues. The chain's CDR3 is CASSRGQGYIQYF. The CDR3 DNA reads TGTGCCAGCAGTCGGGGACAGGGTTACATTCAGTACTTC.

This clone appeared a few times. The V call is TRBV19, the J call TRBJ1-2; D unresolved. Germline lookup yields CDR1 LNHDA and CDR2 SQIVND (reference sequence). V lost 4 bases and J 7 bases, leaving 16 bases between the germline ends. The CDR3 is 14 amino acids. The CDR3, as DNA: TGTGCCAGTAGTAAGGAGGTTAGATGGAGTGGCTACACCTTC. Translating gives CASSKEVRWSGYTF.

The rearrangement links TRBV2 to TRBJ2-5, with D possibly TRBD1 on 6 matching bases. Germline V gene lookup returns CDR1 SNHLY and CDR2 FYNNEI. The CDR3 spans 12 residues. Deletions cut 11 bases from V and 0 bases from J, with 10 bases between. This CDR3 is CASGQYQETQYF. In DNA form, the CDR3 reads TGTGCCTCGGGACAATACCAAGAGACCCAGTACTTC.

V is TRBV27 and J is TRBJ2-4; D is possibly TRBD2 (5 bases). Germline V gene sequence: CDR1 MNHEY, CDR2 SMNVEV (reference sequence). The CDR3 has 13 amino acids. Trimming removed 5 bases from V and 6 bases from J, with 11 bases in between. Written as DNA, the CDR3 is TGTGCCAGCAGTGCGGAGGTGGGAAACATTCAGTACTTC. Protein sequence: CASSAEVGNIQYF.

The chain has TRBV27 and TRBJ2-3; 9 bases map to TRBD2. The junction had 9 bases not matched to a gene; V was cut back by 4 bases and J by 1 base. Per germline, CDR1 MNHEY and CDR2 SMNVEV (reference sequence). The CDR3 extends over 17 amino acids. The CDR3, as DNA: TGTGCCAGCAGTTCCTGGGGTAGCGGGAGAGGCACAGATACGCAGTATTTT. Translated, it gives CASSSWGSGRGTDTQYF.

The chain carries TRBV24-1 and TRBJ1-3; 8 bases are a match to TRBD1. The germline V gene encodes CDR1 KGHDR and CDR2 SFDVKD. The V gene end was trimmed by 4 bases and the J gene end by 3 bases; junction bases not matched to a gene: 4. The CDR3 contains 15 residues. The CDR3: CATSESGGNGNTIYF. CDR3 nucleotide sequence: TGTGCCACCAGTGAATCAGGGGGCAATGGAAACACCATATATTTT.

DNA of the CDR3: TGCAGCGTTGGTGGGCAGGGGTGGGGTATTGGATACGAGCAGTACTTC. Translated: CSVGGQGWGIGYEQYF. The rearrangement links TRBV29-1 to TRBJ2-7; D may be TRBD1 (6 bases). The CDR3 runs to 16 residues. V was pared by 4 bases and J by 4 bases, with 23 bases between. The V gene's germline CDR1 is SQVTM and CDR2 ANQGSEA.

The genes are TRBV5-5 and TRBJ1-6; no definite D call. Per the germline V gene, CDR1 is SGHKS and CDR2 is YYEKEE (reference sequence). The CDR3 sequence is 14 residues long. Trimming shortened V by 1 base and J by 8 bases, and 10 bases separated the two germline ends. The CDR3 DNA is TGTGCCAGCAGCTTGCAAAAATGGGATTCACCCCTCCACTTT. Amino acid sequence: CASSLQKWDSPLHF.

The J gene is TRBJ2-1, the V gene TRBV24-1, with TRBD2 matching 8 bases. Germline V gene data show CDR1 as KGHDR and CDR2 as SFDVKD. J gave up 1 base and V 4 bases, and 5 bases lay outside the gene matches. This CDR3 has 16 residues. As DNA, the CDR3 is TGTGCCACCAGTGACCCTAGCGGGCAGTCCTACAATGAGCAGTTCTTC. As protein: CATSDPSGQSYNEQFF.

Only one count was recorded for this clone. This chain joins TRBV6-5 and TRBJ1-2, with TRBD1 matching 8 bases. Trimming at V came to 4 bases and at J to 2 bases, leaving 6 bases not matched to a gene. In germline, CDR1 is MNHEY, CDR2 SVGAGI. CDR3 length: 15 amino acids. CDR3 nucleotides: TGTGCCAGCAGTTTCGGACAGGGTTGGAACTATGGCTACACCTTC. It is translated as CASSFGQGWNYGYTF.

The chain joins TRBV28 to TRBJ2-3, with 7 bases fitting TRBD1. The J segment lost 0 bases and the V segment lost 5 bases, leaving 8 bases of the junction unmatched. The CDR3 extends over 16 amino acids. CDR1 is MDHEN and CDR2 is SYDVKM in the germline V gene. The DNA of the CDR3 is TGTGCCAGCAGTCGCCGGACAGGAGCCAGCACAGATACGCAGTATTTT. This codes for CASSRRTGASTDTQYF.

CDR3 loop: CASSPVITSVLTF. CDR3 DNA sequence: TGTGCCAGCAGCCCCGTGATTACCAGCGTCCTGACTTTC. The rearrangement links TRBV7-2 to TRBJ2-6; no clear D gene. Between the trimmed V and J ends, which lost 5 bases and 12 bases, there was a span of 14 bases. CDR3 size: 13 residues. Germline lookup yields CDR1 SGHTA and CDR2 FQGNSA. The full variable domain, completed using reference TRBV7-2 and TRBJ2-6, is GAGVSQSPSNKVTEKGKDVELRCDPISGHTALYWYRQSLGQGLEFLIYFQGNSAPDKSGLPSDRFSAERTGGSVSTLTIQRTQQEDSAVYLCASSPVITSVLTFGAGSRLTVL.

This rearrangement joins TRBV28 to TRBJ1-2; the D gene is possibly TRBD1 (6 bases). The CDR3 contains 13 residues. Germline loops: CDR1 MDHEN, CDR2 SYDVKM. Trimming cost V 4 bases and J 7 bases, with 13 bases left between them. CDR3 coding DNA: TGTGCCAGCAGTTCTCTGGGGGCGGGTGGCTACACCTTC. Translated: CASSSLGAGGYTF.

The chain has TRBV19 and TRBJ1-6, with TRBD1 matching 7 bases. V was clipped by 2 bases and J by 6 bases; unmatched bases: 7. CDR1 and CDR2 from the germline V gene are LNHDA and SQIVND (reference sequence). This CDR3 comprises 16 residues. The CDR3 region is CASSINRDSRNSPLHF. CDR3 in DNA: TGTGCCAGTAGTATAAATCGGGACAGCCGTAATTCACCCCTCCACTTT. Full variable domain (remainder filled in from reference TRBV19 and TRBJ1-6): DGGITQSPKYLFRKEGQNVTLSCEQNLNHDAMYWYRQDPGQGLRLIYYSQIVNDFQKGDIAEGYSVSREKKESFPLTVTSAQKNPTAFYLCASSINRDSRNSPLHFGNGTRLTVT.

The chain uses TRBV9 and TRBJ2-1; D is ambiguous. Deletions cut 4 bases from V and 7 bases from J, with 9 bases between. CDR1 and CDR2 (germline): SGDLS, YYNGEE. The CDR3 extends over 12 amino acids. This CDR3 is CASSSDRNEQFF. Written as DNA, the CDR3 is TGTGCCAGCAGCTCGGATCGGAATGAGCAGTTCTTC.

This clone was picked up a small number of times. The chain joins TRBV6-5 to TRBJ2-6, with TRBD1 matching over 8 bases. The CDR3 sequence is 16 residues long. CDR1 is MNHEY and CDR2 is SVGAGI in the germline V gene. V lost 1 base to trimming and J lost 3 bases; unmatched junction nucleotides: 2. The CDR3 DNA sequence: TGTGCCAGCAGTTACTGGACAGGGAGTGGGGCCAACGTCCTGACTTTC. This encodes CASSYWTGSGANVLTF.

The table lists this clone with a count of one. The chain joins TRBV3-1 (or the pseudogene TRBV3-2) to TRBJ2-4; 8 positions match TRBD1. The V and J ends lost 3 bases and 4 bases, in that order; junction bases with no gene match: 8. CDR3 length equals 16 residues. Germline V gene lookup returns CDR1 LGHDT and CDR2 YNNKEL (reference sequence). The CDR3 region is CASSQGSYRGKNIQYF. CDR3 sequence (DNA): TGTGCCAGCAGCCAGGGCTCATACAGGGGGAAAAACATTCAGTACTTC.

The V call is TRBV7-9, the J call TRBJ2-1; TRBD1 might be the D (5 bases). In germline, CDR1 is SEHNR, CDR2 FQNEAQ (reference sequence). The CDR3 is 13 residues long. V lost 5 bases, J lost 10 bases, and 15 bases lay in between. Here the CDR3 reads CASSPYTGYEQFF. The CDR3 DNA reads TGTGCCAGCAGCCCCTACACAGGCTACGAGCAGTTCTTC.

The chain joins TRBV14 to TRBJ2-7; 9 bases are shared with TRBD2. The CDR3 spans 17 residues. Germline values: CDR1 SGHDN, CDR2 FVKESK. The ends lost 4 bases at V and 2 bases at J; junction bases unmatched: 12. CDR3 DNA sequence: TGTGCCAGCAGCCCCAGCGGAGGGACTAGCAGTACCTACGAGCAGTACTTC. Translating it yields CASSPSGGTSSTYEQYF.